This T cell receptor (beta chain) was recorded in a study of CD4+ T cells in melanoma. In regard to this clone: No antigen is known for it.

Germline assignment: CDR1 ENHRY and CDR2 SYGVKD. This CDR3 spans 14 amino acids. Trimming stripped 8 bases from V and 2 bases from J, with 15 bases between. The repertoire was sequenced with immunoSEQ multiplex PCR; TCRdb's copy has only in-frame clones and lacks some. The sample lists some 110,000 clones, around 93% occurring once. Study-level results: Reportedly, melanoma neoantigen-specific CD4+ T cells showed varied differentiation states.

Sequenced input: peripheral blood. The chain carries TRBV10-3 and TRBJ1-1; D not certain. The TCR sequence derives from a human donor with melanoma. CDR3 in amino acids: CAISTSLGNTEAFF. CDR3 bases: TGTGCCATCTCCACGAGCTTAGGTAACACTGAAGCTTTCTTT.